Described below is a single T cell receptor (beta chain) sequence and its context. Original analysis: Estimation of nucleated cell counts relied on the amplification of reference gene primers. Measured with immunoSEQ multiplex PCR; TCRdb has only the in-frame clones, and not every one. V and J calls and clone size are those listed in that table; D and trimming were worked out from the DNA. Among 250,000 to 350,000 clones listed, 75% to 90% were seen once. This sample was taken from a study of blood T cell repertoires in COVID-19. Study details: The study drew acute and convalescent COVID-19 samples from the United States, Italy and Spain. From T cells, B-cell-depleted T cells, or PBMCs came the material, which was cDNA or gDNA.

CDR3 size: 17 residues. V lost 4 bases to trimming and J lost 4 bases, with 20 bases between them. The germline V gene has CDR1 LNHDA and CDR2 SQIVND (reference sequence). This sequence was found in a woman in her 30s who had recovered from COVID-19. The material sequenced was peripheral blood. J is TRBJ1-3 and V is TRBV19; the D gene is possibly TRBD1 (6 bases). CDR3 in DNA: TGTGCCAGTAGTACGTGGGACATCTCGACGGGGGGAAACACCATATATTTT. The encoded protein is CASSTWDISTGGNTIYF.